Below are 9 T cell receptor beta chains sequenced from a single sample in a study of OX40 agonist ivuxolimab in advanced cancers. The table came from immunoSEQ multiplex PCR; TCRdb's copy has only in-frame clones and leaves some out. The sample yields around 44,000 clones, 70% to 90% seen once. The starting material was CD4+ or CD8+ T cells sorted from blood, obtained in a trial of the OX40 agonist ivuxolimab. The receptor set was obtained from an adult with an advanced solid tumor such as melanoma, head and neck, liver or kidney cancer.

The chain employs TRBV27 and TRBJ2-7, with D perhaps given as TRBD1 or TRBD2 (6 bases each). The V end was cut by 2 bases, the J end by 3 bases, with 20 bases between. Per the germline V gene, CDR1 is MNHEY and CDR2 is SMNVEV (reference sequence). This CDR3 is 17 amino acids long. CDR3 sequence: CASSLIIGGGTHYEQYF. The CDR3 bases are TGTGCCAGCAGTTTAATCATCGGGGGCGGGACTCACTACGAGCAGTACTTC.

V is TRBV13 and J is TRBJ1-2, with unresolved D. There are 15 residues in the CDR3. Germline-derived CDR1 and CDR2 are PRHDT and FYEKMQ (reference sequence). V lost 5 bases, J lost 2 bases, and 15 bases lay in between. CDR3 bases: TGTGCCAGCAGCACTCGGACCGGAGGGAACTATGGCTACACCTTC. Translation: CASSTRTGGNYGYTF.

CDR3 sequence: CASSQDQGENQPQHF. DNA of the CDR3: TGCGCCAGCAGCCAAGATCAGGGGGAAAATCAGCCCCAGCATTTT. This chain joins TRBV4-1 and TRBJ1-5; 7 nucleotides align to TRBD1. Trimming took 0 bases from V and 4 from J; bases not matched to a gene: 3. Germline-derived CDR1 and CDR2 are MGHRA and YSYEKL. There are 15 residues in the CDR3.

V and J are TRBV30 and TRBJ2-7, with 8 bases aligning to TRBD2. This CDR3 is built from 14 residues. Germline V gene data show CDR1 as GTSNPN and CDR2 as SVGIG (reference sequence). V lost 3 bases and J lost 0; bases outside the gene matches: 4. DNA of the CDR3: TGTGCCTGGAGCCGGGGGGGAAGCTCCTACGAGCAGTACTTC. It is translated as CAWSRGGSSYEQYF.

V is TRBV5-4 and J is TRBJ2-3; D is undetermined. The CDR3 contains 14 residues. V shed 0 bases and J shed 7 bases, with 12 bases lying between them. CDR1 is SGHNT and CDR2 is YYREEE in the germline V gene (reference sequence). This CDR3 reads CASSLDLARNTQYF. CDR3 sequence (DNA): TGTGCCAGCAGCTTGGACCTTGCCCGCAATACGCAGTATTTT.

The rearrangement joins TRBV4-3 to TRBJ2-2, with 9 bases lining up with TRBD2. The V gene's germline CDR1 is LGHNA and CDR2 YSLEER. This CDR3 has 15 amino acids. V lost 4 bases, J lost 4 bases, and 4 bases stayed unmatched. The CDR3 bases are TGCGCCAGCAGCCCTAGCGGGGTTGGCACCGGGGAGCTGTTTTTT. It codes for CASSPSGVGTGELFF.

The CDR3 sequence is CASSALEGWAGELFF. The CDR3 DNA reads as TGTGCCAGCAGCGCCCTTGAGGGTTGGGCCGGGGAGCTGTTTTTT. This chain joins TRBV25-1 and TRBJ2-2; a weak D match, TRBD2 (5 bases). Germline V gives CDR1 MGHDK, CDR2 SYGVNS. This CDR3 is built from 15 residues. V was clipped by 6 bases and J by 6 bases, with 17 bases between them.

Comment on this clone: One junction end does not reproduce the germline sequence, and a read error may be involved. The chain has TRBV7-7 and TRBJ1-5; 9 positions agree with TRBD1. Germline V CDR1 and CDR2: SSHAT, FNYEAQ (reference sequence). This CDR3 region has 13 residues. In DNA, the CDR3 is TGTGCTAGCAGTCTGGACAGGGGTCAGCCCCAGCATTTT. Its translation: CASSLDRGQPQHF.

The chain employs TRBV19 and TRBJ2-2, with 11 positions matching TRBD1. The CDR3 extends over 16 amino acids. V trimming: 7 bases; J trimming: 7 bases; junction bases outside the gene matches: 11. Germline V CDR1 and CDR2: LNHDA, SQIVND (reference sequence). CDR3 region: CASITGTGGYHGELFF. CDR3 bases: TGTGCCAGTATAACCGGGACAGGGGGTTATCACGGGGAGCTGTTTTTT. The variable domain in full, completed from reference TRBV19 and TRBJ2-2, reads DGGITQSPKYLFRKEGQNVTLSCEQNLNHDAMYWYRQDPGQGLRLIYYSQIVNDFQKGDIAEGYSVSREKKESFPLTVTSAQKNPTAFYLCASITGTGGYHGELFFGEGSRLTVL.